This TCR beta chain was observed in a study of cytomegalovirus exposure and HLA in healthy donors. Study in general: An earlier analysis found 110 million or so unique TCR beta sequences from around 180 million T cells. Study results and caveats: CMV serostatus was the sole immune exposure data available. With high specificity and sensitivity, the classifier reportedly diagnosed cytomegalovirus status.

The primer mix had 60 Vbeta and 13 Jbeta primers. As originally analysed: In a later analysis, of about 80 million unique beta chains, 9 million to 11 million appeared in at least two donors. The method was immunoSEQ multiplex PCR; TCRdb's version includes in-frame clones alone and lacks a portion of them. The V and J calls and clone size come from that table; D and trimming were worked out from the DNA. The sample contains about 160,000 clones, around 84% of which appear only once. As concerns this clone: What it binds is not known.

Input material: PBMCs. This sequence originates from a middle-aged man in good health and CMV-seropositive.

CDR3 DNA: TGTGCCAGTAGTATAGACGGGGTAAGCACAGATACGCAGTATTTT. It specifies CASSIDGVSTDTQYF. This chain uses TRBV19 with TRBJ2-3; tentative D call: TRBD2 (5 bases). CDR1 is LNHDA, CDR2 SQIVND, per germline (reference sequence). The CDR3 has 15 residues. V lost 0 bases and J lost 0, with 7 bases in between.